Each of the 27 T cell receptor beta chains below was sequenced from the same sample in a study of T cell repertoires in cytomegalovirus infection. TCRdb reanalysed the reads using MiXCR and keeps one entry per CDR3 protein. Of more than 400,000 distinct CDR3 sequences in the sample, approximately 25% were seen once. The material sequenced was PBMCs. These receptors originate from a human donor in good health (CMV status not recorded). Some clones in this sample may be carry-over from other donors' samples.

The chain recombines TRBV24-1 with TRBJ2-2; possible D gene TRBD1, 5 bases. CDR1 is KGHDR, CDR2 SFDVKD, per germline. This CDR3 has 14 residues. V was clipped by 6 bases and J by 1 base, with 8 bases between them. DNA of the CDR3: TGTGCCACCAGTCCAGGGCAGAACACCGGGGAGCTGTTTTTT. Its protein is CATSPGQNTGELFF.

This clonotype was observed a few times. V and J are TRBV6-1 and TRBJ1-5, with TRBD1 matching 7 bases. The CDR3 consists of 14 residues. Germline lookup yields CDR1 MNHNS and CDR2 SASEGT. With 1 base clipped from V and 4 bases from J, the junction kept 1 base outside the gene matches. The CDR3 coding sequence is TGTGCCAGCAGTGAAGGGGACAGTAATCAGCCCCAGCATTTT. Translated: CASSEGDSNQPQHF.

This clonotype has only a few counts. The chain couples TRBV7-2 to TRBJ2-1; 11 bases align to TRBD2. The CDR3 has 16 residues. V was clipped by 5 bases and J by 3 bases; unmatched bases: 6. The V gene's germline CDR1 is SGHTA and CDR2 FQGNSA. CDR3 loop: CASSVLLAGGYNEQFF. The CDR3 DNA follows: TGTGCCAGCAGCGTCCTTCTAGCGGGAGGCTACAATGAGCAGTTCTTC.

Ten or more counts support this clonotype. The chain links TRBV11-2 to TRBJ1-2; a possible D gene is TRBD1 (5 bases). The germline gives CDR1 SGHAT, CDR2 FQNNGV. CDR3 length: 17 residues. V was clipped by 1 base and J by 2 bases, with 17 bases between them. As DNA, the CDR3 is TGTGCCAGCAGCTTAGCTACTTGGGGACGGAACAACTATGGCTACACCTTC. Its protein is CASSLATWGRNNYGYTF. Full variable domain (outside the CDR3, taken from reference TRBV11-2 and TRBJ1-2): EAGVAQSPRYKIIEKRQSVAFWCNPISGHATLYWYQQILGQGPKLLIQFQNNGVVDDSQLPKDRFSAERLKGVDSTLKIQPAKLEDSAVYLCASSLATWGRNNYGYTFGSGTRLTVV.

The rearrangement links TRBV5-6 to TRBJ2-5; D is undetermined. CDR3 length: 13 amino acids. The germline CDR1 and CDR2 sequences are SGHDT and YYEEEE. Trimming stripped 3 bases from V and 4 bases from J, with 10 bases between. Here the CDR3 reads CASSWRRGETQYF. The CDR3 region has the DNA TGTGCCAGCAGCTGGCGCAGAGGAGAGACCCAGTACTTC. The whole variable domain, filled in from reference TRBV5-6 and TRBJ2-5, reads DAGVTQSPTHLIKTRGQQVTLRCSPKSGHDTVSWYQQALGQGPQFIFQYYEEEERQRGNFPDRFSGHQFPNYSSELNVNALLLGDSALYLCASSWRRGETQYFGPGTRLLVL.

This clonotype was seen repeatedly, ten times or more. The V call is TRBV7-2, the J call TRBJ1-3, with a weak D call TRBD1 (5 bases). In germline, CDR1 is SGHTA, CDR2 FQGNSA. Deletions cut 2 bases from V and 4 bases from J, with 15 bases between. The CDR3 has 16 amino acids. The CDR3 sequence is CASSLNGGTSGNTIYF. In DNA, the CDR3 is TGTGCCAGCAGCTTAAACGGGGGAACTTCAGGAAACACCATATATTTT.

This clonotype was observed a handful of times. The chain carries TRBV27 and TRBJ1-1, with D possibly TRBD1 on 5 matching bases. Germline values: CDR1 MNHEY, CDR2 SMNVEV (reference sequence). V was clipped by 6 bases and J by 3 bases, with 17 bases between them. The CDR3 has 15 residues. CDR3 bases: TGTGCCAGCAGGTCATACCAGGGTAGTCACACTGAAGCTTTCTTT. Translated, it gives CASRSYQGSHTEAFF.

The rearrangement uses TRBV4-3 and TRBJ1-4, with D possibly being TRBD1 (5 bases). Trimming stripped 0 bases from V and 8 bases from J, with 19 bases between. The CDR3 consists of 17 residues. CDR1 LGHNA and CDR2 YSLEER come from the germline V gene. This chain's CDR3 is CASSQDRTTAGREKLFF. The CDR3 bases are TGCGCCAGCAGCCAAGATCGGACTACGGCAGGGAGGGAAAAACTGTTTTTT.

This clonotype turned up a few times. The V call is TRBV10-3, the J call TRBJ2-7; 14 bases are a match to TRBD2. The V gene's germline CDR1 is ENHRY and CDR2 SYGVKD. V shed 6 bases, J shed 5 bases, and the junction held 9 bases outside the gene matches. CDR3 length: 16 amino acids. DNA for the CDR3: TGTGCCATCAGGGGGGGGACTAGCGGGAGAATCAACGAGCAGTACGTC. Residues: CAIRGGTSGRINEQYV.

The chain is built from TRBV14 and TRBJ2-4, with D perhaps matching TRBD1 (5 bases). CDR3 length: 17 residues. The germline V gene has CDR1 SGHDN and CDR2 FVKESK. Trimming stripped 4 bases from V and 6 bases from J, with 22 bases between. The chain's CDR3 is CASSPQPRQGWRNIQYF. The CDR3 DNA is TGTGCCAGCAGCCCCCAACCGCGGCAGGGTTGGAGAAACATTCAGTACTTC.

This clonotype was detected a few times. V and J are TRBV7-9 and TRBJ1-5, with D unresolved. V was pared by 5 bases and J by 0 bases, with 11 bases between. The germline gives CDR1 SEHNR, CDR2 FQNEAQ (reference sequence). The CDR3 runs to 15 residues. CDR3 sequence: CASSPSLASNQPQHF. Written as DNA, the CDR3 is TGTGCCAGCAGCCCCAGCCTAGCTAGCAATCAGCCCCAGCATTTT.

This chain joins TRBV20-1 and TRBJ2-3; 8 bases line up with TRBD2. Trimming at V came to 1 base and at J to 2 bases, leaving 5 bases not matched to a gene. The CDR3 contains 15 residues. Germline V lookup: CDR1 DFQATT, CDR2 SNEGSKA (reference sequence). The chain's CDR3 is CSARAAGDNTDTQYF. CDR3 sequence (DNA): TGCAGTGCTAGAGCAGCGGGAGACAACACAGATACGCAGTATTTT.

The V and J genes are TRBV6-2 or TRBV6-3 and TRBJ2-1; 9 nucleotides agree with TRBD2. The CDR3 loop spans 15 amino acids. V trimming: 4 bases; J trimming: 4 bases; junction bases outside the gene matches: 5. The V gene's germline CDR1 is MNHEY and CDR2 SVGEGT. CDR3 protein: CASSSDLAGYNEQFF. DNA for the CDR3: TGTGCCAGCAGTTCGGACCTAGCGGGATACAATGAGCAGTTCTTC.

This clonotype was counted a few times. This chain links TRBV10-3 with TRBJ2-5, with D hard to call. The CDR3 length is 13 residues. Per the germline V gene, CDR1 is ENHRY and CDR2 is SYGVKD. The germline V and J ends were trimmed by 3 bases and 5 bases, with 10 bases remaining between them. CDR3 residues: CAISDKNLETQYF. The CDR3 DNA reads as TGTGCCATCAGTGATAAGAATCTCGAGACCCAGTACTTC.

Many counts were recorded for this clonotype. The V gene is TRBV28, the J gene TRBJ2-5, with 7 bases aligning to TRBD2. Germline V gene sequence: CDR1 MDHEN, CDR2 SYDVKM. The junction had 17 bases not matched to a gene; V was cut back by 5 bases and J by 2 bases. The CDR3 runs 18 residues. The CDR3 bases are TGTGCCAGCAGTCCACTAAGCCCCCTGGCGGGGGAACAAGAGACCCAGTACTTC. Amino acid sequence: CASSPLSPLAGEQETQYF. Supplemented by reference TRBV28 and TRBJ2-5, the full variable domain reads DVKVTQSSRYLVKRTGEKVFLECVQDMDHENMFWYRQDPGLGLRLIYFSYDVKMKEKGDIPEGYSVSREKKERFSLILESASTNQTSMYLCASSPLSPLAGEQETQYFGPGTRLLVL.

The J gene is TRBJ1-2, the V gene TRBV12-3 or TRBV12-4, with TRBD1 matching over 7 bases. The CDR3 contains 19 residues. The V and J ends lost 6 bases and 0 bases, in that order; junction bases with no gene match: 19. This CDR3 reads CASSLGKGAPRPANYGYTF. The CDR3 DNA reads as TGTGCCAGCAGCCTAGGGAAGGGGGCGCCGCGGCCGGCTAACTATGGCTACACCTTC.

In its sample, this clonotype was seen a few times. The CDR3 DNA sequence: TGTGCCAGCAGCTCGGGACTAGCGGGCAGGACCGGGGAGCTGTTTTTT. Encoded protein: CASSSGLAGRTGELFF. The gene calls are TRBV7-3 and TRBJ2-2, with 12 bases lining up with TRBD2. The CDR3 is 16 residues long. Germline V gene data show CDR1 as SGHTA and CDR2 as FQGTGA. V trimming: 4 bases; J trimming: 5 bases; junction bases outside the gene matches: 5.

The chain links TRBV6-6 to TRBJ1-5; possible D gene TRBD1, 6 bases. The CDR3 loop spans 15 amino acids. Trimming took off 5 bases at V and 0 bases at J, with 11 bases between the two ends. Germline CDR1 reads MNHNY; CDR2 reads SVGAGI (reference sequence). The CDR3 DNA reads TGTGCCAGCAGTACTACAGGGTATAGCAATCAGCCCCAGCATTTT. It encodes CASSTTGYSNQPQHF.

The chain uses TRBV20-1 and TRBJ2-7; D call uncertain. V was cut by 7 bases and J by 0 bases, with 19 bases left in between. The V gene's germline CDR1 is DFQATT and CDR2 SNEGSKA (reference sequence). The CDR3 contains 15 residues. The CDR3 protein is CSGAMERASSYEQYF. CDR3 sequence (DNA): TGCAGTGGCGCGATGGAGCGCGCTAGCTCCTACGAGCAGTACTTC.

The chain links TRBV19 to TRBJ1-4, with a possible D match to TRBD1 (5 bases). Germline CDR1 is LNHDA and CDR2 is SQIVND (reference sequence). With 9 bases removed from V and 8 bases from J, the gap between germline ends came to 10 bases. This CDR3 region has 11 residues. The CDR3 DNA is TGTGCCAGCGAGTGGGGGGAAAAACTGTTTTTT. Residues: CASEWGEKLFF.

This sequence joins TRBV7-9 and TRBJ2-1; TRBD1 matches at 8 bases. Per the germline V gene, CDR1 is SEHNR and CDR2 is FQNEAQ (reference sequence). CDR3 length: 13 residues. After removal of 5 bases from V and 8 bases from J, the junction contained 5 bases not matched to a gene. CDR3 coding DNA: TGTGCCAGCAGCAACGGACAGGGTCATGAGCAGTTCTTC. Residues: CASSNGQGHEQFF.

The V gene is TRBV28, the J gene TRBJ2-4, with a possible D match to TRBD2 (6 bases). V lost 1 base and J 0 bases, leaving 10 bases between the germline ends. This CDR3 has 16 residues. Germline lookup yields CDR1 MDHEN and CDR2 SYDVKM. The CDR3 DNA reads TGTGCCAGCAGTTTATCGGTAGCGGTAGCCAAAAACATTCAGTACTTC. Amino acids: CASSLSVAVAKNIQYF.

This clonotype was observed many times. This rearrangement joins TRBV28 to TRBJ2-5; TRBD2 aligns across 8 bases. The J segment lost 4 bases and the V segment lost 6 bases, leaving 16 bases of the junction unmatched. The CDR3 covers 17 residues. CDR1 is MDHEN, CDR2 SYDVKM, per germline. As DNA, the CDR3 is TGTGCCAGCAGAATCACCGTTGGAGCGGGACTAGGAGAGACCCAGTACTTC. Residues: CASRITVGAGLGETQYF. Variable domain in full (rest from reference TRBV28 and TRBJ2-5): DVKVTQSSRYLVKRTGEKVFLECVQDMDHENMFWYRQDPGLGLRLIYFSYDVKMKEKGDIPEGYSVSREKKERFSLILESASTNQTSMYLCASRITVGAGLGETQYFGPGTRLLVL.

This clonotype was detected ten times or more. As DNA, the CDR3 is TGTGCCAGCAGCCCCAGGACTAGCGGGAGGGCCGTTTTCAGGGATACGCAGTATTTT. Protein product: CASSPRTSGRAVFRDTQYF. The chain employs TRBV7-8 and TRBJ2-3, with 15 positions matching TRBD2. The germline V gene has CDR1 SGHVS and CDR2 FQNEAQ. J was trimmed by 6 bases and V by 5 bases; bases with no gene match: 15. This CDR3 spans 19 amino acids. The full variable domain, in which reference TRBV7-8 and TRBJ2-3 provide the parts outside the CDR3, is GAGVSQSPRYKVAKRGQDVALRCDPISGHVSLFWYQQALGQGPEFLTYFQNEAQLDKSGLPSDRFFAERPEGSVSTLKIQRTQQEDSAVYLCASSPRTSGRAVFRDTQYFGPGTRLTVL.

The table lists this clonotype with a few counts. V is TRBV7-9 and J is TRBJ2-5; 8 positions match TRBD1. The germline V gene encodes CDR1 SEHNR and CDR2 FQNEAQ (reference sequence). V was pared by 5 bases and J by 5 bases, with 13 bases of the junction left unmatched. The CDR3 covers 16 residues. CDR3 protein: CASSTLRQGLRETQYF. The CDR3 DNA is TGTGCCAGCAGCACCTTAAGACAGGGGTTAAGGGAGACCCAGTACTTC. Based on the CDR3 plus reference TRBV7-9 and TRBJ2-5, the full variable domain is DTGVSQNPRHKITKRGQNVTFRCDPISEHNRLYWYRQTLGQGPEFLTYFQNEAQLEKSRLLSDRFSAERPKGSFSTLEIQRTEQGDSAMYLCASSTLRQGLRETQYFGPGTRLLVL.

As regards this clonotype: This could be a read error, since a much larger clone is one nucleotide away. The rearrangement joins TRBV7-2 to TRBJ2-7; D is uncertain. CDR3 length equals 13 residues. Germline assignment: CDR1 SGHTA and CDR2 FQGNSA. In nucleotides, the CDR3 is TGTGCCAGCACCATAATCAGCTCCTACGAGCAGAACTTC. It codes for CASTIISSYEQNF.

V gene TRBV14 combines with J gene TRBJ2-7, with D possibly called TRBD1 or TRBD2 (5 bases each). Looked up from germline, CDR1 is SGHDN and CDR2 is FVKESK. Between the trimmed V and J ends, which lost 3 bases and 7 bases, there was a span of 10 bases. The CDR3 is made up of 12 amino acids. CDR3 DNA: TGTGCCAGCAGCCACACGAGGGGAGAGCAGTACGTC. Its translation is CASSHTRGEQYV.